These T cell receptor beta chains were read from a single sample in a study of human T cells and chemical hapten exposure. TCRdb redid the calling of the RACE reads with MiXCR, one entry per CDR3 protein. This table holds about 380,000 distinct CDR3 sequences, about 6% found once. Sample: whole blood, taken in connection with sensitization to the hapten diphenylcyclopropenone (DPC). The receptors derive from a woman in her late teens or twenties with alopecia areata. Some clones in this sample may be carry-over from other donors' samples. CDR3s include the opening cysteine and the closing phenylalanine or tryptophan. The D gene is left open where the match is weak. Only part of the rows carry a size: once, few, many, or a class if the clone is expanded.

len | j_gene | v_gene | abundance | d_gene | CDR3aa | CDR3nt
20 | TRBJ2-2 | TRBV5-4 | NA | TRBD1 | CASSSTVLGQGPSNTGELFF | TGTGCCAGCAGCTCTACCGTTCTGGGACAGGGACCGTCGAACACCGGGGAGCTGTTTTTT
15 | TRBJ2-1 | TRBV6-5 | NA | TRBD2 | CASSYYERGDNEQFF | TGTGCCAGCAGTTACTATGAGCGGGGAGACAATGAGCAGTTCTTC
13 | TRBJ2-7 | TRBV5-1 | NA | NA | CASSLQGPREQYF | TGCGCCAGCAGCTTGCAGGGGCCAAGAGAGCAGTACTTC
13 | TRBJ2-4 | TRBV6-5 | NA | NA | CASSYSTRNIQYF | TGTGCCAGCAGTTACTCGACCCGGAACATTCAGTACTTC
17 | TRBJ1-1 | TRBV5-1 | few | NA | CASSLEVRAKGNTEAFF | TGCGCCAGCAGCTTGGAGGTCAGGGCTAAGGGGAACACTGAAGCTTTCTTT
13 | TRBJ2-1 | TRBV6-5 | few | NA | CASSKVNYNEQFF | TGTGCCAGCAGTAAGGTTAACTACAATGAGCAGTTCTTC
13 | TRBJ1-6 | TRBV27 | NA | TRBD1 | CASSETGKSPLHF | TGTGCCAGCAGTGAGACAGGGAAATCACCCCTCCACTTT
14 | TRBJ1-1 | TRBV20-1 | many | NA | CSARGPVMNTEAFF | TGCAGTGCTCGAGGTCCTGTCATGAACACTGAAGCTTTCTTT
14 | TRBJ2-7 | TRBV25-1 | many | NA | CASSEFPQRNEQYF | TGTGCCAGCAGTGAATTTCCGCAGCGAAACGAGCAGTACTTC
15 | TRBJ1-1 | TRBV5-1 | NA | NA | CASSLGINFRTEAFF | TGCGCCAGCAGCTTGGGCATAAATTTCAGGACTGAAGCTTTCTTT
15 | TRBJ2-5 | TRBV7-2 | few | TRBD1 | CASSRGTVTQETQYF | TGTGCCAGCAGCAGAGGGACAGTGACTCAAGAGACCCAGTACTTC
14 | TRBJ1-4 | TRBV28 | many | NA | CASSLLTIHEKLFF | TGTGCCAGCAGTTTATTGACCATCCATGAAAAACTGTTTTTT
15 | TRBJ1-4 | TRBV5-1 | many | NA | CASSWTTATNEKLFF | TGCGCCAGCAGCTGGACTACGGCAACTAATGAAAAACTGTTTTTT
13 | TRBJ2-3 | TRBV20-1 | few | TRBD2 | CSCAAGGTDTQYF | TGCAGTTGCGCAGCGGGAGGCACAGATACGCAGTATTTT
12 | TRBJ2-7 | TRBV6-6 | NA | TRBD1 | CASRFDRDEQYF | TGTGCCAGCAGATTCGACAGGGACGAGCAGTACTTC
14 | TRBJ1-2 | TRBV7-2 | many | NA | CASSLGVGVSGYTF | TGTGCCAGCAGCTTAGGTGTGGGGGTGAGCGGCTACACCTTC
16 | TRBJ1-5 | TRBV27 | many | TRBD1 | CASRDGGQDSNQPQHF | TGTGCCAGCAGGGATGGAGGACAGGATAGCAATCAGCCCCAGCATTTT
12 | TRBJ1-3 | TRBV7-2 | many | NA | CASSLYRNTIYF | TGTGCCAGCAGCTTATATCGAAACACCATATATTTT
14 | TRBJ1-4 | TRBV5-1 | NA | NA | CASSLRGRNEKLFF | TGCGCCAGCAGCTTACGGGGGCGTAATGAAAAACTGTTTTTT
16 | TRBJ2-1 | TRBV10-3 | few | TRBD1 | CAISEGPQGADNEQFF | TGTGCCATCAGTGAAGGTCCCCAGGGGGCGGACAATGAGCAGTTCTTC
16 | TRBJ2-4 | TRBV11-2 | few | NA | CASSPDGGWAENIQYF | TGTGCCAGCAGCCCTGATGGGGGGTGGGCGGAAAACATTCAGTACTTC
16 | TRBJ2-5 | TRBV5-1 | NA | NA | CASSLTGTPSQETQYF | TGCGCCAGCAGCTTAACCGGGACACCCTCCCAAGAGACCCAGTACTTC
13 | TRBJ2-5 | TRBV6-5 | NA | NA | CASSYSQLGTQYF | TGTGCCAGCAGTTACTCTCAGCTCGGGACCCAGTACTTC
16 | TRBJ2-7 | TRBV11-2 | many | TRBD1 | CASSPIKGQGPREQYF | TGTGCCAGCAGCCCAATCAAGGGACAGGGCCCCCGGGAACAGTACTTC
16 | TRBJ1-3 | TRBV5-6 | many | NA | CASSLVSRASGNTIYF | TGTGCCAGCAGCTTGGTCAGCCGGGCCTCTGGAAACACCATATATTTT
13 | TRBJ2-7 | TRBV29-1 | many | NA | CSVDSQGSYEQYF | TGCAGCGTTGACAGTCAGGGGTCCTACGAGCAGTACTTC
15 | TRBJ2-7 | TRBV4-3 | many | NA | CASSQGQGSSYEQYF | TGCGCCAGCAGCCAAGGGCAGGGAAGCTCCTACGAGCAGTACTTC
15 | TRBJ2-1 | TRBV20-1 | NA | TRBD2 | CSARPTSGGLDEQFF | TGCAGTGCTAGACCAACTAGCGGGGGTCTCGATGAGCAGTTCTTC